The 13 T cell receptor beta chains reported below all come from one sample, sequenced in a study of metastatic and nonmetastatic thyroid tumors (TCRdb year 2020). None of the patients had been given any treatment before thyroid surgery. Libraries were built with PCR. Sequencing instrument: Illumina HiSeq 4000. The raw public reads went through TCRdb reprocessing: fastp at Q25, MiXCR clone calling, in-frame beta chains kept. In all, the sample holds about 62,000 clones, and about 4% of those were seen once. The top ten clonotypes cover 20% to 25% of the sample. Specimen: blood. Receptor source: a female donor with papillary thyroid cancer or a benign thyroid nodule (not recorded which). Some clones in this sample may be carry-over from other donors' samples.

Details on this clone: Germline is not matched at one junction end, which may reflect a read error. The J gene is TRBJ2-2, the V gene TRBV10-2; a possible D gene is TRBD2 (6 bases). Germline loops: CDR1 WSHSY, CDR2 SAAADI. The CDR3 sequence is 13 residues long. The CDR3 region has the DNA TGCGCCAGCAGCGCCAGGGATTGCGGGGAGCTTTTTTTT. It is translated as CASSARDCGELFF.

This rearrangement joins TRBV12-3 or TRBV12-4 to TRBJ1-6; TRBD1 agrees at 9 bases. The CDR3 has 17 amino acids. Trimming at V came to 5 bases and at J to 7 bases, leaving 12 bases not matched to a gene. CDR3 sequence (DNA): TGTGCCAGCAGTGGACCGGGACAGGGTCGTCGGAATTCACCCCTCCACTTT. Translation: CASSGPGQGRRNSPLHF.

This clone has at least ten counts. The chain has TRBV20-1 and TRBJ2-5; a possible D gene is TRBD1 (5 bases). The germline CDR1 and CDR2 sequences are DFQATT and SNEGSKA (reference sequence). Trimming took off 6 bases at V and 2 bases at J, with 7 bases between the two ends. The CDR3 loop spans 11 amino acids. CDR3 sequence (DNA): TGCAGTGCGCGACAGCAAGAGACCCAGTACTTC. Translated: CSARQQETQYF.

Regarding this clone: One junction end does not reproduce the germline sequence, and a read error may be involved. This chain connects TRBV6-5 to TRBJ1-1, with D perhaps TRBD1 (5 bases). The germline V gene has CDR1 MNHEY and CDR2 SVGAGI. The CDR3 runs to 16 residues. The CDR3 sequence is CASNYGAGRPKTEAFF. CDR3 bases: TGTGCCAGCAATTACGGGGCAGGAAGACCGAAGACTGAAGCTTTCTTT.

Comment on this clone: A single base separates this from a much larger clone, so it may be a read error. This chain uses TRBV19 with TRBJ2-4; 7 bases are shared with TRBD2. The germline V gene has CDR1 LNHDA and CDR2 SQIVND (reference sequence). V lost 2 bases and J lost 0; bases outside the gene matches: 13. The CDR3 has 19 residues. CDR3 protein: CASSISGLAVGVAKNIQYF. CDR3 in DNA: TGTGCCAGTAGTATATCTGGGCTAGCGGTCGGAGTAGCCAAAAACATTCAGTACTTC.

This clone was detected ten times or more. This chain connects TRBV12-3 or TRBV12-4 to TRBJ1-1; D perhaps matches TRBD1 (5 bases). The CDR3 length is 12 residues. V was pared by 8 bases and J by 4 bases, with 11 bases between. The CDR3 reads CASVLGGTEAFF. The CDR3 DNA follows: TGTGCCAGCGTCCTCGGGGGCACTGAAGCTTTCTTT.

This clone was detected ten times or more. The V and J genes are TRBV11-2 and TRBJ2-7; TRBD2 matches at 11 bases. After removal of 5 bases from V and 1 base from J, the junction contained 4 bases not matched to a gene. In germline, CDR1 is SGHAT, CDR2 FQNNGV. The CDR3 totals 15 residues. In DNA form, the CDR3 reads TGTGCCAGCAGCCAAACTAGCGGGAGTTCCTACGAGCAGTACTTC. It yields the protein CASSQTSGSSYEQYF.

Here the CDR3 DNA reads TGTGCCAGCAGTTTATCATGTGCTGGGGCCAACGTCCTGACTTTC. Amino acids: CASSLSCAGANVLTF. V gene TRBV27 combines with J gene TRBJ2-6, with D uncertain. Germline V gene sequence: CDR1 MNHEY, CDR2 SMNVEV (reference sequence). Trimming took 0 bases from V and 2 from J, leaving 5 bases between them. This CDR3 has 15 residues.

This clone was recorded at least ten times. The V and J genes are TRBV20-1 and TRBJ2-1; TRBD2 aligns across 7 bases. The CDR3 extends over 16 amino acids. V gave up 5 bases and J gave up 12 bases; unmatched junction bases: 22. Germline V gene lookup returns CDR1 DFQATT and CDR2 SNEGSKA (reference sequence). The CDR3 region is CSAPPSRASGLTGQFF. DNA of the CDR3: TGCAGTGCTCCTCCCAGCCGGGCTAGCGGACTAACCGGGCAGTTCTTC.

This clone occurred many times. This may stem from a read error, because a much larger clone lies one nucleotide away. The J gene is TRBJ1-1, the V gene TRBV6-1, with unresolved D. V lost 5 bases and J lost 1, with 8 bases in between. The CDR3 loop spans 13 amino acids. Looked up from germline, CDR1 is MNHNS and CDR2 is SASEGT. The CDR3 reads CASSYTENTEAFF. DNA of the CDR3: TGTGCCAGCAGTTATACGGAGAACACTGAAGCTTTCTTT.

As regards this clone: The junction and the germline gene differ at one end; a read error may be behind it. The CDR3 protein is CATSPGPNNEQFF. CDR3 bases: TGCGCCACTTCTCCCGGACCGAACAATGAGCAGTTCTTC. J is TRBJ2-1 and V is TRBV6-4; D uncertain. Germline V CDR1 and CDR2: MRHNA, SNTAGT. The CDR3 totals 13 residues.

The table lists this clone with many counts. V and J are TRBV28 and TRBJ2-7; 8 bases are shared with TRBD1. Trimming at V came to 5 bases and at J to 5 bases, leaving 8 bases not matched to a gene. CDR1 is MDHEN and CDR2 is SYDVKM in the germline V gene. There are 14 residues in the CDR3. In nucleotides, the CDR3 is TGTGCCAGCAGTCGGCAGGGGGCGATAGACGAGCAGTACTTC. Translating gives CASSRQGAIDEQYF.

The rearrangement links TRBV20-1 to TRBJ1-1, with D possibly matching TRBD1 (5 bases). Deletions cut 0 bases from V and 7 bases from J, with 15 bases between. This CDR3 region has 14 residues. Germline V gene data show CDR1 as DFQATT and CDR2 as SNEGSKA (reference sequence). CDR3 nucleotides: TGCAGTGCTAGAGATGTTGAACAGGCCAATGAAGCTTTCTTT. Translated, it gives CSARDVEQANEAFF.